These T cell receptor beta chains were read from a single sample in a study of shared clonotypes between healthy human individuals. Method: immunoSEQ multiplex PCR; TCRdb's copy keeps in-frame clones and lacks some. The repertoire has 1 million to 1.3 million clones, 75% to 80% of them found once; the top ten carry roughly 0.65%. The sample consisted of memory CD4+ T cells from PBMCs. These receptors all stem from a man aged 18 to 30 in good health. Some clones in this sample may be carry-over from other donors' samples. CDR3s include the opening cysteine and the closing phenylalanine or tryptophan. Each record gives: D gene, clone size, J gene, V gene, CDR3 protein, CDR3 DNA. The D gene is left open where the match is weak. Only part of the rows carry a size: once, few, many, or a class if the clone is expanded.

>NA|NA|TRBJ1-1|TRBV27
CASIRRGEAFF
TGTGCCAGCATTAGGAGGGGTGAAGCTTTCTTT
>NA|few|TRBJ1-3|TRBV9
CASSPGWAVSGNTIYF
TGTGCCAGCAGCCCAGGGTGGGCAGTCTCTGGAAACACCATATATTTT
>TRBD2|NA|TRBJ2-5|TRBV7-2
CASSPTREKETQYF
TGTGCCAGCAGCCCAACGCGGGAGAAAGAGACCCAGTACTTC
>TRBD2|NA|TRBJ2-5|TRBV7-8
CASSSQVGTSGSFQETQYF
TGTGCCAGCAGCTCGCAAGTCGGGACTAGCGGGAGTTTCCAAGAGACCCAGTACTTC
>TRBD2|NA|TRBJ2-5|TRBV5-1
CASSLTSGERGRETQYF
TGCGCCAGCAGCTTGACTAGCGGGGAAAGGGGGAGAGAGACCCAGTACTTC
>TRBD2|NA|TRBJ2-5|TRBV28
CASSPGLAGGRETQYF
TGTGCCAGCAGCCCGGGACTAGCGGGAGGACGAGAGACCCAGTACTTC
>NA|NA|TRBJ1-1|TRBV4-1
CASSPAWKGRTEAFF
TGCGCCAGCAGCCCGGCCTGGAAGGGAAGGACTGAAGCTTTCTTT
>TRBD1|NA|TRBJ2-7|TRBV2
CASSTHQTGVNEQYF
TGTGCCAGCAGTACACATCAAACAGGGGTCAACGAGCAGTACTTC
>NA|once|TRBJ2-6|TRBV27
CASSLLGLPNSGANVLTF
TGTGCCAGCAGTTTATTAGGCCTTCCGAACTCTGGGGCCAACGTCCTGACTTTC
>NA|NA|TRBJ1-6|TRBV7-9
CASSFSGENSPLHF
TGTGCCAGCAGCTTCAGCGGGGAAAATTCACCCCTCCACTTT
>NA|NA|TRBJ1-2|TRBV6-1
CASSELAGGYTF
TGTGCCAGCAGTGAACTTGCGGGGGGCTACACCTTC
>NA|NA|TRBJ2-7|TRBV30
CACVRGLEQYF
TGTGCCTGTGTCAGGGGACTCGAGCAGTACTTC
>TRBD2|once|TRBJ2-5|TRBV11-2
CASSLDGRAGETQYF
TGTGCCAGCAGCTTAGACGGGAGGGCCGGCGAGACCCAGTACTTC
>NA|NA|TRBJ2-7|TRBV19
CASSPGRGGDEQYF
TGTGCCAGTAGTCCCGGACGAGGGGGGGACGAGCAGTACTTC
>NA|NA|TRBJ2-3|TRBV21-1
CPPGEEAGVGDTQYF
TGTCCCCCGGGAGAGGAGGCGGGAGTGGGTGATACGCAGTATTTT
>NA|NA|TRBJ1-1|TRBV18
CASSYSGTVMNTEAFF
TGTGCCAGCTCCTATAGTGGAACAGTCATGAACACTGAAGCTTTCTTT
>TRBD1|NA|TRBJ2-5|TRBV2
CASSQQGQETQYF
TGTGCCAGCAGTCAACAGGGGCAAGAGACCCAGTACTTC
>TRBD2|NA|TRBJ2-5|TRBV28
CASSFHRSSGETQYF
TGTGCCAGCAGTTTCCATAGGTCTAGCGGAGAGACCCAGTACTTC
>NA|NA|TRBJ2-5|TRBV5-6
CASSLQMLDQYF
TGTGCCAGCAGCTTGCAGATGCTCGACCAGTACTTC
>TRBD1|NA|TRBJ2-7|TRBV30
CASRGLSSYEQYF
TGTGCCAGCAGGGGGTTGAGCTCCTACGAGCAGTACTTC
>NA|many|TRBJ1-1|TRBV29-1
CSAAGGWGMNTEAFF
TGCAGCGCCGCGGGGGGATGGGGAATGAACACTGAAGCTTTCTTT
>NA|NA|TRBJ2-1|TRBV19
CASSRGRGDEQFF
TGTGCCAGTAGTAGGGGAAGAGGCGATGAGCAGTTCTTC
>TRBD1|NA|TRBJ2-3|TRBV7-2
CASSLAGTGSDTQYF
TGTGCCAGCAGCTTAGCGGGGACAGGTTCCGATACGCAGTATTTT
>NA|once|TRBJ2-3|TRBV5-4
CASSLFFGGSTDTQYF
TGTGCCAGCAGCTTGTTCTTCGGCGGGAGCACAGATACGCAGTATTTT
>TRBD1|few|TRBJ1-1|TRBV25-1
CASRSNRGVWAFF
TGTGCCAGCAGATCCAACAGGGGGGTTTGGGCTTTCTTT
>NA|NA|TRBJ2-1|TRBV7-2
CASSQRLVSNEQFF
TGTGCCAGCAGCCAACGACTAGTAAGCAATGAGCAGTTCTTC
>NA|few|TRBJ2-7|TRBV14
CASSPLRGNEQYF
TGTGCCAGCAGCCCGCTAAGGGGGAACGAGCAGTACTTC
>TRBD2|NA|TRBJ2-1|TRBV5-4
CASSLVRTSGSRSYNEQFF
TGTGCCAGCAGCTTGGTGAGGACTAGCGGGAGCCGGTCCTACAATGAGCAGTTCTTC
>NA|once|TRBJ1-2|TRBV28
CLGNYGYTF
TGCTTAGGGAACTATGGCTACACCTTC
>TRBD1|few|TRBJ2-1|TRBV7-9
CASSLLTGGYNEQFF
TGTGCCAGCAGCCTACTGACAGGGGGTTACAATGAGCAGTTCTTC
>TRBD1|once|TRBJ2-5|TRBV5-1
CASSYVGTAEETQYF
TGCGCCAGCAGCTATGTCGGGACAGCAGAAGAGACCCAGTACTTC
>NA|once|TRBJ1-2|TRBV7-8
CASRRLGSYGYTF
TGTGCCAGCAGAAGACTGGGGAGCTATGGCTACACCTTC
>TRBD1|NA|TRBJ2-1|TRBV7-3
CASMGQVGSSYNEQFF
TGTGCCAGCATGGGACAGGTCGGAAGCTCCTACAATGAGCAGTTCTTC
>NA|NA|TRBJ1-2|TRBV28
CASRPYQGLDGYTF
TGTGCCAGCAGACCCTATCAGGGCCTGGATGGCTACACCTTC
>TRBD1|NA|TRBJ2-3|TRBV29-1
CSVRGRGSGDTQYF
TGCAGCGTGAGGGGCAGGGGGTCGGGAGATACGCAGTATTTT
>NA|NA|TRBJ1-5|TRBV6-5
CASSYSYTSNQPQHF
TGTGCCAGCAGTTACAGTTACACTAGCAATCAGCCCCAGCATTTT
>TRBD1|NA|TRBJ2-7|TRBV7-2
CASSRGSGGGYEQYF
TGTGCCAGCAGCCGTGGGTCAGGGGGCGGGTACGAGCAGTACTTC
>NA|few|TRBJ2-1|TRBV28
CASSPRGEQFF
TGTGCCAGCAGTCCCCGGGGTGAGCAGTTCTTC
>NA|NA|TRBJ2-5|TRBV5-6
CASSFQPLETQYF
TGTGCCAGCAGCTTTCAGCCGCTGGAGACCCAGTACTTC
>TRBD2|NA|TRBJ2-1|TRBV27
CASSLREFYNEQFF
TGTGCCAGCAGTTTGCGGGAGTTCTACAATGAGCAGTTCTTC
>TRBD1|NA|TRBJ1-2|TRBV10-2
CASRGPGDRAPEGTF
TGCGCCAGCAGAGGACCCGGGGACAGGGCTCCCGAGGGCACCTTC
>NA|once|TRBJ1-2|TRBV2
CASSEAWDSTF
TGTGCCAGCAGTGAAGCATGGGACTCGACCTTC
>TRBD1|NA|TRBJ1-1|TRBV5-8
CASSFRDRAPEAFF
TGTGCCAGCAGCTTCCGGGACAGGGCCCCTGAAGCTTTCTTT
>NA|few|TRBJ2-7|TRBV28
CASSSTGTEIYEQYF
TGTGCCAGCAGTTCTACCGGGACTGAGATCTACGAGCAGTACTTC
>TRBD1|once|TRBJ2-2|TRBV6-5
CASRKQGSPGELFF
TGTGCCAGCAGAAAACAGGGGTCCCCCGGGGAGCTGTTTTTT
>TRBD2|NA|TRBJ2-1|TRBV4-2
CASRSSSGRFGEQFF
TGTGCCAGCAGGTCGTCTAGCGGGAGATTCGGTGAGCAGTTCTTC
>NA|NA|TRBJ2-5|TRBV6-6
CASSYVGNQETQYF
TGTGCCAGCAGTTACGTGGGAAACCAAGAGACCCAGTACTTC
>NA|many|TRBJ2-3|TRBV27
CASSLRGTDTQYF
TGTGCCAGCAGTTTAAGGGGCACAGATACGCAGTATTTT
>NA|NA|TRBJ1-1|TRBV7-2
CASSLTRGGEAFF
TGTGCCAGCAGCTTAACCAGGGGCGGCGAAGCTTTCTTT
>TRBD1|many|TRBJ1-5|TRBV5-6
CASSFGTGKEQPQHF
TGTGCCAGCAGCTTCGGGACAGGTAAAGAACAGCCCCAGCATTTT